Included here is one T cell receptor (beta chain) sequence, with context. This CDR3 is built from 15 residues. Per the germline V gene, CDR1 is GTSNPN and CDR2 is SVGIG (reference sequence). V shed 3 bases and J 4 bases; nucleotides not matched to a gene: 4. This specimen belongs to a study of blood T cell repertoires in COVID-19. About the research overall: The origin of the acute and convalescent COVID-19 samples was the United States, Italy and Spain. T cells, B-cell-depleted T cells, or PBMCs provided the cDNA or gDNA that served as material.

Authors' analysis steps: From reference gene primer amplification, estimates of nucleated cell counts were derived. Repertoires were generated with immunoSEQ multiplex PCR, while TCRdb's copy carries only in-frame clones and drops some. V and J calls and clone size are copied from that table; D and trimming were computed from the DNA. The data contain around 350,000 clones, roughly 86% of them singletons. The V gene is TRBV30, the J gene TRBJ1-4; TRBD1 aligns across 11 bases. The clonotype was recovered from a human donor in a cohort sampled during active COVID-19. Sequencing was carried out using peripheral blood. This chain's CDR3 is CAWRGQGVGNEKLFF. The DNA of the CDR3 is TGTGCCTGGAGGGGACAGGGGGTTGGTAATGAAAAACTGTTTTTT.